This T cell receptor (beta chain) was sequenced in a study of blood T cell repertoires in COVID-19. Study-level background: Samples came from the United States, Italy and Spain, spanning acute and convalescent COVID-19. The analysed material was cDNA or gDNA that came from T cells, B-cell-depleted T cells, or PBMCs.

Libraries were prepared by immunoSEQ multiplex PCR; TCRdb keeps only in-frame clonotypes and omits some of them. The sample consists of nearly 350,000 clones, about 90% of them appearing once. On this clone itself: Distinct nucleotide sequences in the sample also encode this CDR3.

CDR3 length: 14 amino acids. V lost 0 bases and J lost 2, with 7 bases in between. Germline loops: CDR1 LGHNA, CDR2 YSLEER. The chain couples TRBV4-3 to TRBJ1-1; no clear D gene. The TCR sequence derives from a woman aged 25 to 39 who had recovered from COVID-19. Sequences were obtained from PBMCs or T cells enriched from blood (not recorded which). CDR3 loop: CASSQDRGNTEAFF. The CDR3 DNA follows: TGCGCCAGCAGCCAAGATCGAGGAAACACTGAAGCTTTCTTT.